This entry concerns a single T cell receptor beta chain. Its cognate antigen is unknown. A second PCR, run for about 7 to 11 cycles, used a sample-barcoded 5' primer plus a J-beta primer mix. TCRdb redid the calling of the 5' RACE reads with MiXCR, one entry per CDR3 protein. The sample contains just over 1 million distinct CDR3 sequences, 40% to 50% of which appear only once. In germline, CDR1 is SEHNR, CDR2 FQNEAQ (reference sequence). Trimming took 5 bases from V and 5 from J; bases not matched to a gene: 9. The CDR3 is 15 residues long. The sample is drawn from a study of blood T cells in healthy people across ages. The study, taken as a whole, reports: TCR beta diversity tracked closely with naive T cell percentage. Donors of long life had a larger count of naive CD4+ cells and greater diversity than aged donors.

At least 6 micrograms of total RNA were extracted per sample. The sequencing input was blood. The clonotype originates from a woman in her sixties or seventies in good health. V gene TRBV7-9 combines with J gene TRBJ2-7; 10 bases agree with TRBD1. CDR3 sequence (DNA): TGTGCCAGCAGCGACTACCGGGACAGGGGAGACGAGCAGTACTTC. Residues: CASSDYRDRGDEQYF.